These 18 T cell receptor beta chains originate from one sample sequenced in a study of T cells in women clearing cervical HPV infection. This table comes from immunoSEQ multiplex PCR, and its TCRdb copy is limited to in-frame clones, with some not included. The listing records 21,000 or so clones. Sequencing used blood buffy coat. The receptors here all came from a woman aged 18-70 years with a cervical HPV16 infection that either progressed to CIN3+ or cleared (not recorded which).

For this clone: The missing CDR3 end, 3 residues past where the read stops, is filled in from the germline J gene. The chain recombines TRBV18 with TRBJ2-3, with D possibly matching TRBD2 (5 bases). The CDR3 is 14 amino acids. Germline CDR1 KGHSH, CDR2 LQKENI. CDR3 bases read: TGTGCCAGCTCACTAATAAGCGGCCAAGAGACG. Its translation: CASSLISGQET. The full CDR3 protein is CASSLISGQETQYF. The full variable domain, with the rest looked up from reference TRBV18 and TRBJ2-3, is NAGVMQNPRHLVRRRGQEARLRCSPMKGHSHVYWYRQLPEEGLKFMVYLQKENIIDESGMPKERFSAEFPKEGPSILRIQQVVRGDSAAYFCASSLISGQETQYFGPGTRLTVL.

CDR3 bases read: TGTGCCAGCAGTAAATTGGGGGACAGGACGTACAATGAG. Protein product: CASSKLGDRTYNE. In full, the CDR3 reads CASSKLGDRTYNEQFF. The V and J genes are TRBV25-1 and TRBJ2-1; 8 bases match TRBD1. The sequenced fragment ends 3 residues before the CDR3 boundary, so the rest is inferred from the germline J gene. The V segment lost 5 bases and the J segment 4 bases; nucleotides outside the gene matches: 10. There are 16 residues in the CDR3. Germline V lookup: CDR1 MGHDK, CDR2 SYGVNS.

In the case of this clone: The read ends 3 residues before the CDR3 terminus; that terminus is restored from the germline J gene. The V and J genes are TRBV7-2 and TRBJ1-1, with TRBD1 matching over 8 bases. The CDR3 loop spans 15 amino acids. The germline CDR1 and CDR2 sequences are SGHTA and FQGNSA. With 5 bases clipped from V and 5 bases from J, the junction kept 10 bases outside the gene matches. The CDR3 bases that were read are TGTGCCAGCAGCCCTAACAGGGGGATGGGGACTGAA. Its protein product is CASSPNRGMGTE. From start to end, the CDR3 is CASSPNRGMGTEAFF.

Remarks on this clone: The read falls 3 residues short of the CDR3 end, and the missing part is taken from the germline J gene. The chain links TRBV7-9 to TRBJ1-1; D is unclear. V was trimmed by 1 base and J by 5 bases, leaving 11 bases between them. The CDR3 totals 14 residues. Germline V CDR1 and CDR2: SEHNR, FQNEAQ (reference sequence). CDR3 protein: CASSLVGGNTEAFF. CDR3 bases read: TGTGCCAGCAGCTTAGTCGGCGGTAATACTGAA. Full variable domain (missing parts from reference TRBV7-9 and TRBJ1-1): DTGVSQNPRHKITKRGQNVTFRCDPISEHNRLYWYRQTLGQGPEFLTYFQNEAQLEKSRLLSDRFSAERPKGSFSTLEIQRTEQGDSAMYLCASSLVGGNTEAFFGQGTRLTVV.

The CDR3: CASSDRETGNTIYF. The DNA read from the CDR3 is TGTGCCAGCAGTGACAGGGAAACTGGAAACACC. V and J are TRBV12-3 or TRBV12-4 and TRBJ1-3; 7 bases fit TRBD1. The observed sequence ends 3 residues before the CDR3 terminus, with the missing tail filled in from the germline J gene. CDR3 length equals 14 residues. Trimming cost V 5 bases and J 2 bases; bases outside gene matches: 3.

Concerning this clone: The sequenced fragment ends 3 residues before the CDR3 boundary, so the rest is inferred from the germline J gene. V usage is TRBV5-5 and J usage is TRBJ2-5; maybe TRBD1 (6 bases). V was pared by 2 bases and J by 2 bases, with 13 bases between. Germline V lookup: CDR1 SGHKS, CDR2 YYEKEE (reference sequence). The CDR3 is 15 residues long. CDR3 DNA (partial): TGTGCCAGCAGCTTCGAACAGGGTATACAAGAGACC. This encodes CASSFEQGIQET. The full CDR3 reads CASSFEQGIQETQYF.

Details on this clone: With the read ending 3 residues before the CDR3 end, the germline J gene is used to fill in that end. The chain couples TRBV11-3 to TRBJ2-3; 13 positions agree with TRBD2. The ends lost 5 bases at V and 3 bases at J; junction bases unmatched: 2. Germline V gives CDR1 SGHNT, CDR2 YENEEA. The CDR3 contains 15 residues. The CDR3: CASSPTSGGTDTQYF. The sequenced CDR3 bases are TGTGCCAGCAGCCCGACTAGCGGGGGGACAGATACG.

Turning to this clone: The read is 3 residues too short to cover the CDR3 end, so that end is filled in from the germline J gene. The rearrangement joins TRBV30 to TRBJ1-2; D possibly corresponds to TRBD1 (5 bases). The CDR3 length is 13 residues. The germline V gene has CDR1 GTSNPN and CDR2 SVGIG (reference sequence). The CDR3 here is CAWSVSGYHDYTF. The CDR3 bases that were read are TGTGCCTGGAGTGTCTCAGGGTACCACGAC.

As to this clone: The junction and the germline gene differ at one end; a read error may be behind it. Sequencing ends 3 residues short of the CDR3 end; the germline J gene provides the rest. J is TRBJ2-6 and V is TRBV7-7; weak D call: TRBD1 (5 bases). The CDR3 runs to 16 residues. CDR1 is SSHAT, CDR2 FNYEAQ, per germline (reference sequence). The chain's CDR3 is CASSPGPRAGANVLTF. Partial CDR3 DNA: TGTGCTAGCAGCCCAGGGCCCCGTGCTGGGGCCAACGTC.

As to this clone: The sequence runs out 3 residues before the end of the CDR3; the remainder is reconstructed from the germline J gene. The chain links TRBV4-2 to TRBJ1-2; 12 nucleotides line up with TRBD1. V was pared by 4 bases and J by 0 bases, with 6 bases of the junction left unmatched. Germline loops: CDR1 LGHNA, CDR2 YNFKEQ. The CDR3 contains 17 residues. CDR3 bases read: TGTGCCAGCAGCCCGGGACAGGGGGCCCCCTCTAACTATGGC. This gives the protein CASSPGQGAPSNYG. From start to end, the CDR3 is CASSPGQGAPSNYGYTF.

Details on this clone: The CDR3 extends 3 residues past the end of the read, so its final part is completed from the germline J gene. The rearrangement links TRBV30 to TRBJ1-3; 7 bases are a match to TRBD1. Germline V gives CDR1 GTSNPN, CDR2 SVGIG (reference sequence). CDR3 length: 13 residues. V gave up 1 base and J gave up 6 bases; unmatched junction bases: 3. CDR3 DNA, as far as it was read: TGTGCCTGGAGTGGAGGGGGCCTAAACACC. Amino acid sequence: CAWSGGGLNT. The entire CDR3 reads CAWSGGGLNTIYF.

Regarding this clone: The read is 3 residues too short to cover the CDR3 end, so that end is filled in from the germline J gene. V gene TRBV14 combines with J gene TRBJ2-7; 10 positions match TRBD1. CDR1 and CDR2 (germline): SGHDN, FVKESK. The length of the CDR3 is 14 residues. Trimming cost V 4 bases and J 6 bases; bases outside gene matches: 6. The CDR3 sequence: CASSPRDRGSEQYF. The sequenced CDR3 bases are TGTGCCAGCAGCCCCCGGGACAGGGGTTCCGAG.

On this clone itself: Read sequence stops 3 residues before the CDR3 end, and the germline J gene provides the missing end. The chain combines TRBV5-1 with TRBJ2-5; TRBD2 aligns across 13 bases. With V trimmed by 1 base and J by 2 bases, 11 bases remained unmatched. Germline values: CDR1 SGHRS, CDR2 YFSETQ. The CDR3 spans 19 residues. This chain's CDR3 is CASSLLLAGGPVFQETQYF. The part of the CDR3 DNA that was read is TGCGCCAGCAGCTTGCTACTAGCGGGAGGGCCTGTTTTTCAAGAGACC.

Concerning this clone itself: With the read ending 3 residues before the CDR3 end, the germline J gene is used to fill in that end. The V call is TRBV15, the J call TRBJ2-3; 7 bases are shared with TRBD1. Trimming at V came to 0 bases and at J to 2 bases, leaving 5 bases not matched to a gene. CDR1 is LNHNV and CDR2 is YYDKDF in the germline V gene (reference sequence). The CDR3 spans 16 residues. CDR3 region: CATSRETGSNTDTQYF. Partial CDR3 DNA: TGTGCCACCAGCAGAGAGACAGGGAGCAACACAGATACG.

This CDR3 is CASSQRGTQYF. The part of the CDR3 DNA that was read is TGTGCCAGCAGCCAGCGGGGGACC. The chain employs TRBV5-6 and TRBJ2-5; 7 bases agree with TRBD2. The CDR3 extends 3 residues past the end of the read, so its final part is completed from the germline J gene. The CDR3 consists of 11 residues. The V segment lost 4 bases and the J segment 7 bases; nucleotides outside the gene matches: 1. Germline CDR1 reads SGHDT; CDR2 reads YYEEEE.

The CDR3 DNA, read in part, is TGCAGTGGAGCGAGACAGAGCCTAAACACTGAA. Protein: CSGARQSLNTE. The full CDR3 reads CSGARQSLNTEAFF. The chain couples TRBV20-1 to TRBJ1-1; the D gene is possibly TRBD1 (5 bases). The read comes to an end 3 residues before the CDR3 does, leaving the germline J gene to fill in the end. CDR3 length: 14 residues. The germline V gene has CDR1 DFQATT and CDR2 SNEGSKA (reference sequence). V shed 7 bases and J shed 2 bases, with 17 bases lying between them.

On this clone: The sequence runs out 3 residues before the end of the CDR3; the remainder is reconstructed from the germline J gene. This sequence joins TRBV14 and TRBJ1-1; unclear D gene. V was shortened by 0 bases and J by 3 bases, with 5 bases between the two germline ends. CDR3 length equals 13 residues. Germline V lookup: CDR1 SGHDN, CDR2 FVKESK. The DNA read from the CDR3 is TGTGCCAGCAGCCAAGATCTCGACACTGAA. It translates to CASSQDLDTE. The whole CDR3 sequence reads CASSQDLDTEAFF.

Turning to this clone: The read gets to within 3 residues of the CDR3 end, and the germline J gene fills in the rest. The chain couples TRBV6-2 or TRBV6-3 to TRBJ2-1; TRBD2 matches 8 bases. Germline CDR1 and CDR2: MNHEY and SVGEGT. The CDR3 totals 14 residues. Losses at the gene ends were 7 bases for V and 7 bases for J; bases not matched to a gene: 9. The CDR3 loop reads CASTDGGARNEQFF. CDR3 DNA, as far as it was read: TGTGCCAGCACGGACGGGGGGGCCAGGAATGAG.